This TCR beta chain was retrieved from a study of blood T cells in healthy people across ages. CDR1 is SGHTA, CDR2 FQGNSA, per germline. V dropped 5 bases and J dropped 7; count of bases not matched to a gene: 11. CDR3 length: 15 residues. Isolated PBMCs totaled at least 6 million in each sample. A second PCR, run for about 6 to 11 cycles, used a sample-barcoded 5' primer plus a J-beta primer mix. Individual samples furnished no less than 2.5 million CDR3-containing paired-end reads apiece. TCRdb used MiXCR to reprocess the 5' RACE reads, holding one entry per CDR3 protein. The repertoire holds about 1,800,000 distinct CDR3 sequences, with about 28% as singletons.

The origin of this receptor is a woman in her thirties in good health. Sequenced: blood. J is TRBJ2-5 and V is TRBV7-2, with TRBD1 identical over 9 bases. The CDR3 coding sequence is TGTGCCAGCAGCCCAACGACAGGGGGTTGGGGGACCCAGTACTTC. Translated: CASSPTTGGWGTQYF.